This T cell receptor beta chain appears in the sequencing data of a study of cytomegalovirus exposure and HLA in healthy donors. At the level of the study: Among the 350 to 400 donors who were genotyped, approximately 83% fell in the genetic ancestry cluster that is associated with self-reported Caucasian donors. Regarding the study as a whole: A link between a missense DCLRE1C variant and TCR beta V- and J-gene trimming emerged from a later analysis. Earlier analysis yielded a pattern in which most TCR beta V segments were productive about 90% or about 30% of the time.

At collection, donors were nominally healthy, but unrecorded immune exposures were probable. As for this clone: What it binds is unknown.

The PCR contained 60 Vbeta and 13 Jbeta primers. TCRdb keeps only in-frame clones here, not all; method: immunoSEQ multiplex PCR. The table has about 140,000 clones, approximately 68% seen once; the top ten hold roughly 2.1%. V lost 2 bases and J lost 0, with 9 bases in between. The germline gives CDR1 SGHDT, CDR2 YYEEEE. The CDR3 length is 15 residues. What was sequenced was PBMCs. This receptor was taken from a man between 40 and 49 years old in good health and CMV-seronegative. The rearrangement joins TRBV5-6 to TRBJ2-1; D perhaps matches TRBD2 (5 bases). The CDR3 DNA sequence: TGTGCCAGCAGCTTAGTAAGCGGCTCCTACAATGAGCAGTTCTTC. Its translation is CASSLVSGSYNEQFF. Complete variable domain (other parts from reference TRBV5-6 and TRBJ2-1): DAGVTQSPTHLIKTRGQQVTLRCSPKSGHDTVSWYQQALGQGPQFIFQYYEEEERQRGNFPDRFSGHQFPNYSSELNVNALLLGDSALYLCASSLVSGSYNEQFFGPGTRLTVL.